A selection of T cell receptor beta chains follows, all from one sample in a study of shared clonotypes between healthy human individuals. TCRdb's copy holds only in-frame clones and misses some; the assay was immunoSEQ multiplex PCR. The sample records about 600,000 clones, roughly 98% being singletons. The sample consisted of naive CD8+ T cells sorted from blood. These receptors all stem from a young man in good health. CDR3s include the opening cysteine and the closing phenylalanine or tryptophan. D genes are given only for firm matches. A row's size may be missing; if present it is once, few, many or a size class.

NA | TRBJ2-1 | TRBV7-8 | TRBD2 | TGTGCCAGCAGCTCCTGGACTAGCGGGAGTAACAATGAGCAGTTCTTC | CASSSWTSGSNNEQFF
NA | TRBJ1-5 | TRBV28 | NA | TGTGCCAGCACCAACCCGACACGACGTGAGGGGGCCCAGCATTTT | CASTNPTRREGAQHF
NA | TRBJ2-7 | TRBV7-9 | NA | TGTGCCAGCAGCTTAAGTCAGGGATCATGGGAGCAGTACTTC | CASSLSQGSWEQYF
NA | TRBJ2-1 | TRBV27 | NA | TGTGCCAGCAGTCCGGCCGGGGGCAGCTTCGAGCAGTTCTTC | CASSPAGGSFEQFF
NA | TRBJ2-7 | TRBV27 | TRBD2 | TGTGCCAGCAGTTTCGCGACTAGCGGGAGTTCCTACGAGCAGTACTTC | CASSFATSGSSYEQYF
NA | TRBJ2-3 | TRBV4-1 | NA | TGCGCCAGCAGCCAAGGAGATACGCAGTATTTT | CASSQGDTQYF
NA | TRBJ1-2 | TRBV2 | NA | TGTGCCAGCAGGGGGGACGGAACCCCGCGGGACTATGGCTACACCTTC | CASRGDGTPRDYGYTF
NA | TRBJ1-1 | TRBV11-3 | NA | TGTGCCAGCAGCAATGGGGGCACTGAAGCTTTCTTT | CASSNGGTEAFF
NA | TRBJ2-3 | TRBV29-1 | TRBD1 | TGCAGCGCTGAAGCTACAGGGGGCTTGACAGATACGCAGTATTTT | CSAEATGGLTDTQYF
once | TRBJ2-7 | TRBV28 | NA | TGTGCCAGCTCCCCCGGGCCCACAAATCCATCGGACGAGCAGTACTTC | CASSPGPTNPSDEQYF
NA | TRBJ2-1 | TRBV7-6 | TRBD2 | TGTGCCAGCAGCCTATCACAAACGGGACGCCGGGGGGAAGAGCAGTTCTTC | CASSLSQTGRRGEEQFF
NA | TRBJ1-1 | TRBV11-3 | TRBD1 | TGTGCCAGCAGCAAACGGACAGGGGAGACTGAAGCTTTCTTT | CASSKRTGETEAFF
NA | TRBJ1-2 | TRBV6-6 | TRBD1 | TGTGCCAGCAGTTACGATCCATCGGACAGGGATGGCTACACCTTC | CASSYDPSDRDGYTF
NA | TRBJ2-2 | TRBV7-6 | TRBD2 | TGTGCCAGCAGCATCCTAGCGGGAGAGCGCACCGGGGAGCTGTTTTTT | CASSILAGERTGELFF
NA | TRBJ2-1 | TRBV27 | NA | TGTGCCACCAGACTAGTTAACGGCTACAATGAGCAGTTCTTC | CATRLVNGYNEQFF
NA | TRBJ1-4 | TRBV28 | NA | TGTGCCAGCAGTTCGACGGACGGGACGGATGAAAAACTGTTTTTT | CASSSTDGTDEKLFF
once | TRBJ2-5 | TRBV27 | TRBD2 | TGTGCCAGCAGCCACGAAATGACTAGCGGGAGAGAGACCCAGTACTTC | CASSHEMTSGRETQYF
NA | TRBJ2-3 | TRBV7-9 | NA | TGTGCCAGCAGCTTAACGGGTGGGGGCTTCACAGATACGCAGTATTTT | CASSLTGGGFTDTQYF
many | TRBJ1-3 | TRBV27 | NA | TGTGCCAGCAGGGATCAGGGACGAGCTGGAAACACCATATATTTT | CASRDQGRAGNTIYF
NA | TRBJ2-5 | TRBV4-1 | NA | TGCGCCAGCAGCCAAGAGCGAGCGACTCAAGAGACCCAGTACTTC | CASSQERATQETQYF
NA | TRBJ2-1 | TRBV27 | NA | TGTGCCAGCAGTTTAGACGGTAGCTCCTACAATGAGCAGTTCTTC | CASSLDGSSYNEQFF
NA | TRBJ2-1 | TRBV9 | NA | TGTGCCAGCAGCGTAGAGCAGGGGTCCATGGTCTACAATGAGCAGTTCTTC | CASSVEQGSMVYNEQFF
NA | TRBJ1-1 | TRBV28 | NA | TGTGCCAGCAGGGACATACTGAACACTGAAGCTTTCTTT | CASRDILNTEAFF
NA | TRBJ2-7 | TRBV5-1 | NA | TGCGCCAGCGTCGGGGACACCTACGAGCAGTACTTC | CASVGDTYEQYF
NA | TRBJ2-6 | TRBV13 | TRBD1 | TGTGCCAGCAGCATCGGGACAGGGGTCTCTGGGGCCAACGTCCTGACTTTC | CASSIGTGVSGANVLTF
NA | TRBJ2-7 | TRBV7-2 | TRBD1 | TGTGCCAGCAGCTACGACAGGGACGGGGAGCAGTACTTC | CASSYDRDGEQYF
NA | TRBJ2-3 | TRBV27 | NA | TGTGCCAGCAGTTTCCAGTATGGCACAGATACGCAGTATTTT | CASSFQYGTDTQYF
NA | TRBJ2-7 | TRBV10-2 | TRBD2 | TGCGCCACAGGGGTAGCGGGAGGCTCCTACGAGCAGTACTTC | CATGVAGGSYEQYF
NA | TRBJ2-3 | TRBV28 | TRBD2 | TGTGCCAGCAGTTTAACTAGCGGTTCCACAGATACGCAGTATTTT | CASSLTSGSTDTQYF
NA | TRBJ2-3 | TRBV9 | TRBD1 | TGTGCCAGCAGCTCTCGCACAGGGGGCTCGGCAGATACGCAGTATTTT | CASSSRTGGSADTQYF
NA | TRBJ2-5 | TRBV5-5 | TRBD1 | TGTGCCAGCAGCTTGACAGGGGGAGTCGTAGAGACCCAGTACTTC | CASSLTGGVVETQYF
once | TRBJ2-1 | TRBV5-4 | NA | TGTGCCAGCAGCGATCCGGGACTTCCCTACAATGAGCAGTTCTTC | CASSDPGLPYNEQFF
NA | TRBJ1-1 | TRBV6-6 | NA | TGTGCCAGCAGATCGACAGCGCACACTGAAGCTTTCTTT | CASRSTAHTEAFF
NA | TRBJ2-5 | TRBV29-1 | TRBD2 | TGCAGCGTTGGGGAGGGCGTGAAGACCCAGTACTTC | CSVGEGVKTQYF
NA | TRBJ1-2 | TRBV27 | NA | TGTGCCAGCAGTTTATCGGTGGGGCCAGACTATGGCTACACCTTC | CASSLSVGPDYGYTF
NA | TRBJ2-2 | TRBV5-6 | TRBD1 | TGTGCCAGCAGCTTGACGGGACAGGGGGCGTTCGGGGAGCTGTTTTTT | CASSLTGQGAFGELFF